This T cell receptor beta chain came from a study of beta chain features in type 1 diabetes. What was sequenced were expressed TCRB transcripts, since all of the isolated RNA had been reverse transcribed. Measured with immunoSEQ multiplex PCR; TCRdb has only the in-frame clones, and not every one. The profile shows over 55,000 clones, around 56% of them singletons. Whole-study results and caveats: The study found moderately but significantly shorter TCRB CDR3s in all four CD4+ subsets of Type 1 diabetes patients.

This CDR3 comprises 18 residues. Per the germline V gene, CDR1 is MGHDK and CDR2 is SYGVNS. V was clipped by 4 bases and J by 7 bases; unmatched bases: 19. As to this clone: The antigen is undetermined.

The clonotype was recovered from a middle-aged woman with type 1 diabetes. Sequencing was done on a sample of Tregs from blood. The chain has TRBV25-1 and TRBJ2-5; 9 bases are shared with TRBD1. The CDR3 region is CASSGNYGTGPGRGTQYF. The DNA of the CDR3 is TGTGCCAGCAGTGGAAACTATGGGACAGGGCCCGGACGAGGGACCCAGTACTTC.